This entry describes one TCR beta chain. Its antigen is unidentified. Each CDR3 protein is one row after TCRdb ran MiXCR on the 5' RACE reads. The sample lists 470,000 or so distinct CDR3 sequences; approximately 20% were seen once. The sample is drawn from a study of T-cell memory formation after mild COVID-19. Turning to the study itself: Largely donor-specific TCR clusters were found.

V was pared by 1 base and J by 7 bases, with 19 bases between. There are 16 residues in the CDR3. Germline-derived CDR1 and CDR2 are MGHRA and YSYEKL. Study conclusions and caveats: Some clones that responded were present in memory (sampled pre-infection), which suggests cross-reactive memory joined. Contracting clones, day 15 to 85, had balanced CD4/CD8, and later expanders favored CD4+.

The chain links TRBV4-1 to TRBJ1-1; possibly TRBD1 for D (6 bases). Material: PBMCs or a T cell subset sorted from them (not recorded which). The receptor was derived from an adult woman who had mild COVID-19 (a few samples of this study predate the infection). Cell type and time point are not known. CDR3 residues: CASSQVIRTVGGEAFF. The CDR3 DNA follows: TGCGCCAGCAGCCAAGTAATACGGACAGTCGGTGGTGAAGCTTTCTTT.